These T cell receptor beta chains were read from a single sample in a study of post-analysis software for immune sequencing data. MiXCR was run by TCRdb on the PCR reads, yielding one entry per CDR3 protein. The sample has almost 700,000 distinct CDR3 sequences; around 64% are singletons. Material for sequencing was blood. The receptor set was obtained from a girl aged 2-15 years with multiple sclerosis. Each CDR3 is given without its conserved first and last residue. A clone size is listed for some rows: how often the clone was seen (once, few, many), or a class if it is expanded.

size	J	V	length	CDR3
few	TRBJ2-6	TRBV2	14	ASSDLKLSGANVLT
once	TRBJ1-5	TRBV4-1	15	ASSPGTGVPSNQPQH
.	TRBJ2-1	TRBV10-1	15	ASSDYGSGGAGDEQF
.	.	TRBV29-1	12	SVAWTATGDEQY
.	TRBJ2-1	TRBV14	11	ASSLGWPNEQF
many	TRBJ1-2	TRBV12-3/TRBV12-4	12	ASRWTGSGYGYT
once	.	TRBV7-2	18	ASSFPSGTSGDGRGETQY
.	TRBJ1-2	TRBV5-1	11	ASRVDRDRGYT
few	TRBJ2-5	TRBV9	13	ASSVAGGGWETQY
many	TRBJ2-1	TRBV29-1	13	SVAPHGHRDNEQF
.	TRBJ2-5	TRBV10-3	14	AISDGQGGYQETQY
.	.	TRBV7-2	14	ASSLDPGGPWETQY
.	TRBJ1-1	TRBV2	13	ASSGFGIQGAEAF
few	TRBJ1-2	TRBV20-1	11	SAKSGGVYGYT
.	TRBJ2-5	TRBV5-5	15	ASSLPTGLGGQETQY
.	TRBJ2-7	TRBV6-5	14	ASSYSEGQASYEQY
.	TRBJ2-7	TRBV25-1	13	ASSESRGPSYEQY
few	TRBJ2-1	TRBV4-1	10	ASSQAGIEQF
.	TRBJ2-5	TRBV20-1	12	SAPSVGAQETQY
few	TRBJ2-5	TRBV20-1	13	SARAKAGEGETQY
.	TRBJ2-6	TRBV7-2	15	ASSFGGLGSGANVLT
few	TRBJ2-1	TRBV29-1	11	SVVDPGRDEQF
once	TRBJ2-3	TRBV7-8	12	ASSFGGAPDTQY
.	TRBJ2-1	TRBV20-1	19	SARTLLQEREGRASYNEQF
.	TRBJ2-5	TRBV15	12	ATSQSDRRETQY
few	TRBJ1-6	TRBV12-3/TRBV12-4	12	ASSTGTANSPLH
.	TRBJ2-3	TRBV20-1	9	SAPWGDTQY
.	.	TRBV5-1	11	ASSFVSSAEQY
once	TRBJ1-6	TRBV18	15	ASSPPLRPTGNSPLH
few	TRBJ1-2	TRBV6-5	12	ASSHRGAGEGYT
.	TRBJ1-5	TRBV7-6	13	ASSLDGTDYQPQH
few	TRBJ2-7	TRBV7-6	13	ASTSLGGQIYEQY
.	TRBJ2-1	TRBV29-1	12	GFSEPVSYNEQF
once	TRBJ2-2	TRBV29-1	14	SVVGTSGARTGELF
.	TRBJ2-3	TRBV4-2	16	ASSQPGGLAGGPDTQY
.	TRBJ2-1	TRBV5-1	15	ASSPEPGTGTYNEQF
.	TRBJ2-1	TRBV5-1	14	ASSSPTGGPYNEQF
.	TRBJ2-5	TRBV7-7	11	ASSLVRDVRQY
.	TRBJ1-1	TRBV4-1	13	ASSQDLQGNTEAF
.	TRBJ1-1	TRBV4-2	12	ASSQDRATREAF
few	TRBJ2-1	TRBV5-4	11	ASSFPGNNEQF
.	TRBJ1-2	TRBV29-1	12	SVARGGISYGYT
.	TRBJ2-6	TRBV27	16	ASSPQGLGLSGANVLT
.	TRBJ2-1	TRBV10-3	11	AISPGTHNEQF
once	TRBJ2-1	TRBV20-1	11	SAMRESLNEQF